Given below is one TCR beta chain in context. Its target is unknown. This sample was included in a study of T-cell memory formation after mild COVID-19. Study-wide findings and caveats: Day 15 to 85 contracting clones showed balanced CD4/CD8; day 15 to 37 expanders favored CD4+.

TCRdb passed the 5' RACE reads through MiXCR, listing each CDR3 protein once. The sample yields roughly 500,000 distinct CDR3 sequences, about a fifth seen once. The CDR3 runs 13 residues. Germline V gene sequence: CDR1 LNHNV, CDR2 YYDKDF (reference sequence). The junction had 2 bases not matched to a gene; V was cut back by 8 bases and J by 1 base. Sequencing was carried out using PBMCs or a T cell subset sorted from them (not recorded which). The genes are TRBV15 and TRBJ2-3; 8 bases fit TRBD2. The receptor was derived from an adult woman who had mild COVID-19 (a few samples of this study predate the infection). Cell type and time point are not known. In DNA form, the CDR3 reads TGTGCCACCCTTAGCGGGGGCACAGATACGCAGTATTTT. It yields the protein CATLSGGTDTQYF.